This T cell receptor beta chain came from a study of shared clonotypes between healthy human individuals. Germline V CDR1 and CDR2: SGHRS, YFSETQ. The CDR3 is 15 amino acids. Assay execution proceeded at the deep level. The protocol was immunoSEQ multiplex PCR, while the TCRdb copy is restricted to in-frame clones and leaves out a portion. The table includes over a million clones, 70% to 80% detected once. Comments on this clone: Germline and junction disagree at one end, which may indicate a read error.

V and J are TRBV5-1 and TRBJ2-7, with no clear D. The sample taken for sequencing was memory CD4+ T cells from PBMCs. Subset noted: CD45RA-negative fraction. The origin of this receptor is a young man in good health. Some clones in this sample may be carry-over from other donors' samples. The CDR3 protein is CASSLSYAESYEQYF. The CDR3 DNA is TGCGCCAGCAGCTTAAGCTATGCGGAATCCTATGAGCAGTACTTC. The whole variable domain, remainder taken from reference TRBV5-1 and TRBJ2-7, is KAGVTQTPRYLIKTRGQQVTLSCSPISGHRSVSWYQQTPGQGLQFLFEYFSETQRNKGNFPGRFSGRQFSNSRSEMNVSTLELGDSALYLCASSLSYAESYEQYFGPGTRLTVT.